This entry lists 14 T cell receptor beta chains sequenced from one sample in a study of blood T cell repertoires in COVID-19. Method: immunoSEQ multiplex PCR; TCRdb's copy keeps in-frame clones and lacks some. The repertoire holds 180,000 or so clones, with nearly 80% as singletons. The sample comprised PBMCs or T cells enriched from blood (not recorded which). Receptors originate from a man between 60 and 75 years old who had been exposed to COVID-19.

This clone was observed a handful of times. The chain links TRBV7-9 to TRBJ1-2; 8 bases line up with TRBD1. This CDR3 contains 14 residues. CDR1 is SEHNR and CDR2 is FQNEAQ in the germline V gene (reference sequence). V dropped 5 bases and J dropped 3; count of bases not matched to a gene: 5. The DNA for the CDR3 is TGTGCCAGCAGCCCCCGGACAGGGCACTATGGCTACACCTTC. Translating it yields CASSPRTGHYGYTF.

This sequence joins TRBV27 and TRBJ1-5; D call uncertain. This CDR3 comprises 16 residues. Deletions cut 5 bases from V and 4 bases from J, with 18 bases between. CDR1 and CDR2 from the germline V gene are MNHEY and SMNVEV (reference sequence). The CDR3 loop reads CASSPREDGVNQPQHF. CDR3 in DNA: TGTGCCAGCAGTCCCCGGGAAGACGGGGTAAATCAGCCCCAGCATTTT.

V is TRBV5-5 and J is TRBJ2-7; 10 positions match TRBD2. Germline assignment: CDR1 SGHKS and CDR2 YYEKEE (reference sequence). The trim removed 4 bases at V and 3 bases at J, leaving 10 bases unmatched. This CDR3 is 16 amino acids long. CDR3 bases: TGTGCCAGCAGCGCCCCCGGACTAGCGGCGGGCTACGAGCAGTACTTC. It translates to CASSAPGLAAGYEQYF.

With regard to this clone: Other DNA sequences in the sample encode the same CDR3. V is TRBV27 and J is TRBJ1-4, with D possibly being TRBD1 (5 bases). V lost 3 bases, J lost 5 bases, and 10 bases lay in between. The germline V gene has CDR1 MNHEY and CDR2 SMNVEV (reference sequence). The CDR3 sequence is 14 residues long. The CDR3: CASSFGGGNEKLFF. DNA for the CDR3: TGTGCCAGCAGTTTTGGGGGAGGGAATGAAAAACTGTTTTTT.

Only a few counts were recorded for this clone. This CDR3 is also generated by other DNA sequences in the sample. The chain employs TRBV7-2 and TRBJ2-1, with 8 nucleotides matching TRBD2. The V segment lost 4 bases and the J segment 0 bases; nucleotides outside the gene matches: 5. The CDR3 extends over 16 amino acids. Germline V gives CDR1 SGHTA, CDR2 FQGNSA. This CDR3 is CASSWTSGSSYNEQFF. The DNA for the CDR3 is TGTGCCAGCAGCTGGACCAGCGGGAGCTCCTACAATGAGCAGTTCTTC. The full variable domain, completed using reference TRBV7-2 and TRBJ2-1, is GAGVSQSPSNKVTEKGKDVELRCDPISGHTALYWYRQSLGQGLEFLIYFQGNSAPDKSGLPSDRFSAERTGGSVSTLTIQRTQQEDSAVYLCASSWTSGSSYNEQFFGPGTRLTVL.

This clone has more than one count but fewer than ten. The CDR3 DNA follows: TGTGCCTGGAGTGCCCAGTTCTCCTACGAGCAGTACTTC. It is translated as CAWSAQFSYEQYF. The V call is TRBV30, the J call TRBJ2-7; D is ambiguous. The V gene's germline CDR1 is GTSNPN and CDR2 SVGIG (reference sequence). This CDR3 has 13 amino acids. The V and J ends lost 1 base and 0 bases respectively, with 7 bases between them.

The chain employs TRBV30 and TRBJ2-7, with TRBD2 matching over 10 bases. V trimming: 5 bases; J trimming: 12 bases; junction bases outside the gene matches: 13. The CDR3 totals 13 residues. Per the germline V gene, CDR1 is GTSNPN and CDR2 is SVGIG (reference sequence). The CDR3 region has the DNA TGTGCCTGGGGAAGTCTAGCGGGAGCCCCCGGGTACTTC. This gives the protein CAWGSLAGAPGYF.

The table lists this clone with many counts. The V call is TRBV9, the J call TRBJ2-7; D is ambiguous. V shed 4 bases and J shed 7 bases, with 12 bases lying between them. Looked up from germline, CDR1 is SGDLS and CDR2 is YYNGEE. This CDR3 is 12 amino acids long. The CDR3: CASSPDFSEQYF. In DNA, the CDR3 is TGTGCCAGCAGCCCCGATTTTAGTGAGCAGTACTTC.

This clone has just a few counts. The V gene is TRBV21-1, the J gene TRBJ1-1. TRBV21-1 constitutes a pseudogene. This CDR3 is built from 14 residues. The CDR3 reads CASNLWRIYTEAFF. The DNA of the CDR3 is TGTGCCAGCAATCTCTGGAGAATCTACACTGAAGCTTTCTTT.

This clone was recorded only once. This CDR3 is CASSRGGRGSTGLAGAPNYNEQFF. The CDR3 nucleotides are TGTGCCAGCAGTCGGGGGGGTAGGGGTTCGACTGGACTAGCGGGAGCCCCTAACTACAATGAGCAGTTCTTC. The chain recombines TRBV6-6 with TRBJ2-1; 13 bases map to TRBD2. V lost 5 bases to trimming and J lost 3 bases; unmatched junction nucleotides: 28. CDR1 MNHNY and CDR2 SVGAGI come from the germline V gene (reference sequence). The CDR3 is 24 residues long.

The chain carries TRBV24-1 and TRBJ2-5; 11 nucleotides match TRBD2. The CDR3 is 17 amino acids. The V gene end was trimmed by 3 bases and the J gene end by 4 bases; junction bases not matched to a gene: 9. Germline values: CDR1 KGHDR, CDR2 SFDVKD. The DNA for the CDR3 is TGTGCCACCAGTGATGACCGGGGGCTAGCGGGAGGAGAGACCCAGTACTTC. Its protein is CATSDDRGLAGGETQYF.

The J gene is TRBJ2-5, the V gene TRBV5-6; 8 nucleotides align to TRBD2. V shed 4 bases, J shed 2 bases, and the junction held 7 bases outside the gene matches. Germline CDR1 SGHDT, CDR2 YYEEEE. The CDR3 runs 15 residues. The CDR3 is CASSEIAGSQETQYF. The CDR3 nucleotides are TGTGCCAGCAGCGAAATAGCGGGATCTCAAGAGACCCAGTACTTC.

The V gene is TRBV7-8, the J gene TRBJ2-5; TRBD1 agrees at 9 bases. The V gene end was trimmed by 2 bases and the J gene end by 4 bases; junction bases not matched to a gene: 8. This CDR3 has 16 amino acids. Germline V gene data show CDR1 as SGHVS and CDR2 as FQNEAQ. CDR3 sequence reads: CASSLKTGGLGETQYF. DNA of the CDR3: TGTGCCAGCAGCTTAAAAACAGGGGGCCTCGGAGAGACCCAGTACTTC. Supplemented by reference TRBV7-8 and TRBJ2-5, the full variable domain reads GAGVSQSPRYKVAKRGQDVALRCDPISGHVSLFWYQQALGQGPEFLTYFQNEAQLDKSGLPSDRFFAERPEGSVSTLKIQRTQQEDSAVYLCASSLKTGGLGETQYFGPGTRLLVL.

This chain uses TRBV2 with TRBJ1-4; TRBD1 aligns across 7 bases. CDR1 is SNHLY and CDR2 is FYNNEI in the germline V gene. V shed 7 bases, J shed 10 bases, and the junction held 15 bases outside the gene matches. This CDR3 contains 15 residues. CDR3 protein: CASTTRGAGGVKLFF. The DNA of the CDR3 is TGTGCCAGCACCACAAGGGGGGCAGGGGGAGTAAAACTGTTTTTT. The entire variable domain, with the rest obtained from reference TRBV2 and TRBJ1-4, is as follows: EPEVTQTPSHQVTQMGQEVILRCVPISNHLYFYWYRQILGQKVEFLVSFYNNEISEKSEIFDDQFSVERPDGSNFTLKIRSTKLEDSAMYFCASTTRGAGGVKLFFGSGTQLSVL.